The 12 T cell receptor beta chains in this list originate from one sample, sequenced in a study of T cells after yellow fever vaccination. Each CDR3 protein gets one entry after TCRdb re-called the 5' RACE reads with MiXCR. The table records about 300,000 distinct CDR3 sequences, roughly 6.8% of them present only once. The source was PBMCs, collected roughly 46 days after the first yellow fever vaccination. These TCRs come from a man between 18 and 35 years old who received the YFV17D yellow fever vaccine.

This clonotype was detected a few times. The chain carries TRBV12-5 and TRBJ2-7; D possibly corresponds to TRBD1 (5 bases). This CDR3 comprises 16 residues. V dropped 0 bases and J dropped 1 base, with 13 bases sitting between them. Germline V gives CDR1 LGHNT, CDR2 FRNRAP. The CDR3 loop is CASGLVRTGRSYEQYF. The CDR3, as DNA: TGTGCTAGTGGTTTGGTACGTACAGGCAGATCCTACGAGCAGTACTTC. Variable domain in full (rest from reference TRBV12-5 and TRBJ2-7): DARVTQTPRHKVTEMGQEVTMRCQPILGHNTVFWYRQTMMQGLELLAYFRNRAPLDDSGMPKDRFSAEMPDATLATLKIQPSEPRDSAVYFCASGLVRTGRSYEQYFGPGTRLTVT.

The gene calls are TRBV12-3 or TRBV12-4 and TRBJ2-1; weak D call: TRBD2 (6 bases). Deletions cut 8 bases from V and 3 bases from J, with 17 bases between. The CDR3 is 15 residues long. The CDR3 region has the DNA TGTGCCAGCGGCCCGCGGGGAGGAGACTACAATGAGCAGTTCTTC. Translating gives CASGPRGGDYNEQFF.

This clonotype was detected ten times or more. This chain joins TRBV28 and TRBJ1-3, with D tentatively TRBD1 (5 bases). CDR3 length: 19 residues. V was trimmed by 3 bases and J by 0 bases, leaving 21 bases between them. Germline V gives CDR1 MDHEN, CDR2 SYDVKM. CDR3 in DNA: TGTGCCAGCAGTTTTGTAGGGACGTGGGAAAGAACCTCTGGAAACACCATATATTTT. Translation gives CASSFVGTWERTSGNTIYF. Filled out from reference TRBV28 and TRBJ1-3, the complete variable domain reads DVKVTQSSRYLVKRTGEKVFLECVQDMDHENMFWYRQDPGLGLRLIYFSYDVKMKEKGDIPEGYSVSREKKERFSLILESASTNQTSMYLCASSFVGTWERTSGNTIYFGEGSWLTVV.

V usage is TRBV20-1 and J usage is TRBJ1-2, with unresolved D. The CDR3 is 12 residues long. Per the germline V gene, CDR1 is DFQATT and CDR2 is SNEGSKA (reference sequence). V lost 1 base, J lost 8 bases, and 11 bases lay in between. The CDR3 nucleotides read TGCAGTGCTAGAGGAGAGAAGGGCGGCTACACCTTC. It encodes CSARGEKGGYTF.

This clonotype appeared a few times. The rearrangement links TRBV6-1 to TRBJ2-7; D gene unclear. Germline V gives CDR1 MNHNS, CDR2 SASEGT. The CDR3 has 13 amino acids. The V gene lost 6 bases and the J gene lost 1 base, with 10 bases spanning the gap. The CDR3 loop is CASRATISYEQYF. DNA of the CDR3: TGTGCCAGCAGGGCAACTATTTCCTACGAGCAGTACTTC.

This clonotype was seen more than once but under ten times. The chain is built from TRBV18 and TRBJ2-1; D unresolved. V gave up 4 bases and J gave up 7 bases, with 11 bases separating them. The germline CDR1 and CDR2 sequences are KGHSH and LQKENI. The CDR3 runs to 13 residues. Written as DNA, the CDR3 is TGTGCCAGCTCACTCACGATGGAGAATGAGCAGTTCTTC. This gives the protein CASSLTMENEQFF.

The chain employs TRBV12-3 or TRBV12-4 and TRBJ2-2, with TRBD2 identical over 7 bases. V was clipped by 8 bases and J by 4 bases; unmatched bases: 19. This CDR3 is built from 18 residues. The CDR3 loop is CASCPRPLGLQVTGELFF. DNA of the CDR3: TGTGCCAGCTGTCCACGGCCCTTGGGACTACAAGTCACCGGGGAGCTGTTTTTT.

This clonotype has more than one count but fewer than ten. V gene TRBV12-3 or TRBV12-4 combines with J gene TRBJ2-1; 7 bases match TRBD1. The J segment lost 8 bases and the V segment lost 3 bases, leaving 10 bases of the junction unmatched. There are 15 residues in the CDR3. In DNA, the CDR3 is TGTGCCAGCAGTTTTGGTAGGGGGCGAGGTGATGAGCAGTTCTTC. Its translation is CASSFGRGRGDEQFF.

This clonotype was seen a few times. V gene TRBV2 combines with J gene TRBJ2-7; D possibly matches TRBD1 or TRBD2 (5 bases each). Germline V gene lookup returns CDR1 SNHLY and CDR2 FYNNEI. V lost 9 bases and J 0 bases, leaving 21 bases between the germline ends. The CDR3 sequence is 16 residues long. The CDR3 DNA follows: TGTGCCAGTAGAACCAACCGGGACGGAAGCTCCTACGAGCAGTACTTC. Translation gives CASRTNRDGSSYEQYF.

The V call is TRBV18, the J call TRBJ2-2; D gene ambiguous. The CDR3 consists of 15 residues. Trimming cost V 0 bases and J 4 bases, with 9 bases left between them. Germline V lookup: CDR1 KGHSH, CDR2 LQKENI. The CDR3 spells CASSPPSRVTGELFF. CDR3 in DNA: TGTGCCAGCTCACCACCTAGCCGGGTCACCGGGGAGCTGTTTTTT.

This rearrangement joins TRBV5-1 to TRBJ1-2; no clear D gene. The CDR3 runs to 14 residues. Trimming took 7 bases from V and 2 from J, leaving 15 bases between them. Germline loops: CDR1 SGHRS, CDR2 YFSETQ. The CDR3 region is CASFLGPTNYGYTF. The CDR3 DNA follows: TGCGCCAGCTTCCTAGGTCCGACGAACTATGGCTACACCTTC.

The chain couples TRBV5-6 to TRBJ1-2; a weak D match, TRBD1 (6 bases). With 1 base removed from V and 8 bases from J, the gap between germline ends came to 18 bases. The germline gives CDR1 SGHDT, CDR2 YYEEEE. The CDR3 has 15 residues. The DNA of the CDR3 is TGTGCCAGCAGCTTGTACGGGGGCTGGATCTTAGGCTACACCTTC. This gives the protein CASSLYGGWILGYTF.